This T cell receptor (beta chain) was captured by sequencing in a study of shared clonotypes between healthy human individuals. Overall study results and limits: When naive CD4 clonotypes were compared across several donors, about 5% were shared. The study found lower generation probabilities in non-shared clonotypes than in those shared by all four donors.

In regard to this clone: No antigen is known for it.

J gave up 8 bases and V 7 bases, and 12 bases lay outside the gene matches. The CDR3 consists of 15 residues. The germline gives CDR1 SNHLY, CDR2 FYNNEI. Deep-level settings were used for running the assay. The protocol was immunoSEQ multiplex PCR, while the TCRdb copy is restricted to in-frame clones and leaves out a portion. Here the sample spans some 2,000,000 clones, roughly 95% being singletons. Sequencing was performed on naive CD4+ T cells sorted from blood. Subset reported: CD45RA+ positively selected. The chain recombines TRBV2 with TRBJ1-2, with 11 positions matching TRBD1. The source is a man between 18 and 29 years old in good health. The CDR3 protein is CASTMDRGHHRGYTF. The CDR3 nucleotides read TGTGCCAGCACCATGGACAGGGGGCATCATAGAGGCTACACCTTC. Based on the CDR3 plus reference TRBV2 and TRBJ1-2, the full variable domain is EPEVTQTPSHQVTQMGQEVILRCVPISNHLYFYWYRQILGQKVEFLVSFYNNEISEKSEIFDDQFSVERPDGSNFTLKIRSTKLEDSAMYFCASTMDRGHHRGYTFGSGTRLTVV.